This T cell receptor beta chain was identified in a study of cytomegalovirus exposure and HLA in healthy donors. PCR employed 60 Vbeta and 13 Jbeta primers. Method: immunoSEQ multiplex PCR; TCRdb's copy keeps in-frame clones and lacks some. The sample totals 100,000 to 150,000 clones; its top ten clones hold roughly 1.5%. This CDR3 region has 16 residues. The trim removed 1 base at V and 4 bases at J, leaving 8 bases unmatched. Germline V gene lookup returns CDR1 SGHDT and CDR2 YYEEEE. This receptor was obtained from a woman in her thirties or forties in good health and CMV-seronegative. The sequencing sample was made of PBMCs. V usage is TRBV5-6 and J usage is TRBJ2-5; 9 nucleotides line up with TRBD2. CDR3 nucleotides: TGTGCCAGCAGCTTGAGGGGTAGCGGGGGCCGAGAGACCCAGTACTTC. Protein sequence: CASSLRGSGGRETQYF.